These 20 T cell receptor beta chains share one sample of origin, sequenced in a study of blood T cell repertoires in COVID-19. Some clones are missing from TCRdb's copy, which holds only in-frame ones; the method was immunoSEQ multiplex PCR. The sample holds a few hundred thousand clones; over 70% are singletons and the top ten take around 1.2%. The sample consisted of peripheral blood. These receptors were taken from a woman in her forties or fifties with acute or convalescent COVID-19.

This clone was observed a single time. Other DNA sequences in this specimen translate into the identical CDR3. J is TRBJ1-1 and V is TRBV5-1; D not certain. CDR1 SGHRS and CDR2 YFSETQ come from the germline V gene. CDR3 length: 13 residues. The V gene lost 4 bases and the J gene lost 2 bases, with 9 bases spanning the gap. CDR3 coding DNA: TGCGCCAGCAGCACCGGACTCAACACTGAAGCTTTCTTT. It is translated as CASSTGLNTEAFF.

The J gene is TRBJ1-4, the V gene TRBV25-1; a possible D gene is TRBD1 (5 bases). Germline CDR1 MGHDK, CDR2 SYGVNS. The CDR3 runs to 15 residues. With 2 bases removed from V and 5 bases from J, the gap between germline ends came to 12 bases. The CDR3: CASSEPTVLNEKLFF. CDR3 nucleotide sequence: TGTGCCAGCAGTGAACCGACAGTCTTGAATGAAAAACTGTTTTTT.

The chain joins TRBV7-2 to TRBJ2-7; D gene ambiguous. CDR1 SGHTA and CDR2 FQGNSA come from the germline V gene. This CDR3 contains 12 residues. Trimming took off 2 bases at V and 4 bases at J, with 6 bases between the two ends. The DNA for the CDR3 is TGTGCCAGCAGCTTATCCCATTACGAGCAGTACGTC. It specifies CASSLSHYEQYV.

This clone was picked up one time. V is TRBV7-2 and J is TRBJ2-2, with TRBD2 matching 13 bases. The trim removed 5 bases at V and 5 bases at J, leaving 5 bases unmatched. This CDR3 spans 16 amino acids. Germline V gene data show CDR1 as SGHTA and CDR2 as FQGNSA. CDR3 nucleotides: TGTGCCAGCAGCATCAGGACTAGCGGGGGAACCGGGGAGCTGTTTTTT. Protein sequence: CASSIRTSGGTGELFF.

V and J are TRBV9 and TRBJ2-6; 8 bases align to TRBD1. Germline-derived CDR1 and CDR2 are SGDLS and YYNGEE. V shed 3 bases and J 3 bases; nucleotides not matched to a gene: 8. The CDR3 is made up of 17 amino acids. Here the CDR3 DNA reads TGTGCCAGCAGCGGCGGACAGGGAGGAAGTGGGGCCAACGTCCTGACTTTC. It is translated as CASSGGQGGSGANVLTF. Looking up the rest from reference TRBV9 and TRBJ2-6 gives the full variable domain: DSGVTQTPKHLITATGQRVTLRCSPRSGDLSVYWYQQSLDQGLQFLIQYYNGEERAKGNILERFSAQQFPDLHSELNLSSLELGDSALYFCASSGGQGGSGANVLTFGAGSRLTVL.

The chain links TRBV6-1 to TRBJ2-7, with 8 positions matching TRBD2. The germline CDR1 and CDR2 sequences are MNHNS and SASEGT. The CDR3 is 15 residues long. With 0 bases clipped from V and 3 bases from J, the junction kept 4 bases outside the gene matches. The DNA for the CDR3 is TGTGCCAGCAGTGAAGCGTGGGCGGGAGGCTACGAGCAGTACTTC. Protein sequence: CASSEAWAGGYEQYF.

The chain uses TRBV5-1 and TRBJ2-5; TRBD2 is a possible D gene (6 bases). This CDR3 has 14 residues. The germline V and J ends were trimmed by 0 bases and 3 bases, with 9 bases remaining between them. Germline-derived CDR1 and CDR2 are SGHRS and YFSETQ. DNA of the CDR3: TGCGCCAGCAGCTTGGGCGGGGTTGAAGAGACCCAGTACTTC. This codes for CASSLGGVEETQYF. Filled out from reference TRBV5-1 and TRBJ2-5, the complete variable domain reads KAGVTQTPRYLIKTRGQQVTLSCSPISGHRSVSWYQQTPGQGLQFLFEYFSETQRNKGNFPGRFSGRQFSNSRSEMNVSTLELGDSALYLCASSLGGVEETQYFGPGTRLLVL.

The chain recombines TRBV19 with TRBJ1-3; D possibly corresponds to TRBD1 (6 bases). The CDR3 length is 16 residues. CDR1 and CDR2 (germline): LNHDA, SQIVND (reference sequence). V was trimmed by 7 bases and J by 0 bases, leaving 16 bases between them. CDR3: CASNQGTGLSGNTIYF. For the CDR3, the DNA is TGTGCCAGTAACCAGGGGACGGGGCTCTCTGGAAACACCATATATTTT.

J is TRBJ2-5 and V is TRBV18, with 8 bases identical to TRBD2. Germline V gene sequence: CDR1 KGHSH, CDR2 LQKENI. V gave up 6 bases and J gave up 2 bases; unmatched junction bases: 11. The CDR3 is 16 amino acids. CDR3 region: CASSQGSGRLQETQYF. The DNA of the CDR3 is TGTGCCAGCTCCCAGGGGAGCGGGAGACTTCAAGAGACCCAGTACTTC.

The CDR3 coding sequence is TGTGCCAGCAGCCAAGATTTGAGGGCCGATCAGCCCCAGCATTTT. The encoded protein is CASSQDLRADQPQHF. The chain recombines TRBV3-1 (or the pseudogene TRBV3-2) with TRBJ1-5; D is ambiguous. Germline CDR1 is LGHDT and CDR2 is YNNKEL (reference sequence). This CDR3 is 15 amino acids long. The V and J ends lost 0 bases and 5 bases respectively, with 11 bases between them.

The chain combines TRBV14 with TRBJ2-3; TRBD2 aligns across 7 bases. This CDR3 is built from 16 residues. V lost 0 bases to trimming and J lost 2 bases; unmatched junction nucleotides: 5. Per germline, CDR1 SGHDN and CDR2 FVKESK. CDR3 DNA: TGTGCCAGCAGCCAAGATGCGGGGGACTCCACAGATACGCAGTATTTT. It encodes CASSQDAGDSTDTQYF.

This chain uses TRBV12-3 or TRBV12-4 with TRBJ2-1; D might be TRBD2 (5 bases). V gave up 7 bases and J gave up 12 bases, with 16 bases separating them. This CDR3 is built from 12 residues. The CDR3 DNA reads TGTGCCAGCAAAGGAGGACGGCCAGGGCAGTTCTTC. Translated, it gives CASKGGRPGQFF.

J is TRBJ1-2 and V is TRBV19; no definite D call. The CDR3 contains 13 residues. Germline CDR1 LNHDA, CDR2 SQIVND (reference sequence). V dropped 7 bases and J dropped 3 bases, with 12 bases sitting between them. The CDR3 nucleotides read TGTGCCAGTAACACCGGGAACGACTATGGCTACACCTTC. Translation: CASNTGNDYGYTF.

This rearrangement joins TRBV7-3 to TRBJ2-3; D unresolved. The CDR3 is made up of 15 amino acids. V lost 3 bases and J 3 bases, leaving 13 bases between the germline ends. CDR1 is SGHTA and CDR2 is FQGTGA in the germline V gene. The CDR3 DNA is TGTGCCAGCAGCTTTGGCGGTGAAACAACAGATACGCAGTATTTT. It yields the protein CASSFGGETTDTQYF.

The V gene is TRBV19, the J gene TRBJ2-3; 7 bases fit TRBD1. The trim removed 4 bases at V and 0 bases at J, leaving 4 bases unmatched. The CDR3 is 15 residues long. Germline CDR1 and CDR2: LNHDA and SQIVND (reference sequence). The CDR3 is CASSTDRASTDTQYF. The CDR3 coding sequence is TGTGCCAGTAGTACCGACAGGGCGAGCACAGATACGCAGTATTTT.

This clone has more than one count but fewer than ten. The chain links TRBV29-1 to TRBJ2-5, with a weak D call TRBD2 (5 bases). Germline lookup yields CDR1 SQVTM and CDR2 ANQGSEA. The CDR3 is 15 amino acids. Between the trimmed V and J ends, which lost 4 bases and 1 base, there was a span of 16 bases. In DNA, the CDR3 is TGCAGCGTTGTTTTGGCTCTGCGGGCCCAAGAGACCCAGTACTTC. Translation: CSVVLALRAQETQYF.

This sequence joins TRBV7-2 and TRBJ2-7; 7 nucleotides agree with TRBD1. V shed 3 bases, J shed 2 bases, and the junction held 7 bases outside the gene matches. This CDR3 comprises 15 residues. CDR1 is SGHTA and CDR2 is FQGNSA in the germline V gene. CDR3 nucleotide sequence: TGTGCCAGCAGCTTTTCCGGGACAGAGACCTACGAGCAGTACTTC. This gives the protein CASSFSGTETYEQYF.

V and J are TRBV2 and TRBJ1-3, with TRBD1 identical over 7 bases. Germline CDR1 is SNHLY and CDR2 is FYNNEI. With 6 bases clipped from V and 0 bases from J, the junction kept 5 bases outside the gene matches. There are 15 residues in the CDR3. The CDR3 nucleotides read TGTGCCAGCAGGGGACAGTTCATCTCTGGAAACACCATATATTTT. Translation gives CASRGQFISGNTIYF.

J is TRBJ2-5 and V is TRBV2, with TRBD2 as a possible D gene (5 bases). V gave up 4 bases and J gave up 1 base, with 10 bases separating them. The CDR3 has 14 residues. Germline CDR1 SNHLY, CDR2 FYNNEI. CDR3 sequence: CASSAWAGQETQYF. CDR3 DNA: TGTGCCAGCAGTGCTTGGGCGGGCCAAGAGACCCAGTACTTC. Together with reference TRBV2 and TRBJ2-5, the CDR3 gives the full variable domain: EPEVTQTPSHQVTQMGQEVILRCVPISNHLYFYWYRQILGQKVEFLVSFYNNEISEKSEIFDDQFSVERPDGSNFTLKIRSTKLEDSAMYFCASSAWAGQETQYFGPGTRLLVL.

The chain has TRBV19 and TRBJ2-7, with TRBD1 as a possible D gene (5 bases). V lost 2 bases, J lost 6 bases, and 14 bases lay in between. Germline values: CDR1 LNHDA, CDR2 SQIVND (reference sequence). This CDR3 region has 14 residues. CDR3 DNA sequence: TGTGCCAGTAGTATATGGCAGGGTCGGGCCGAGCAGTACTTC. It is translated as CASSIWQGRAEQYF.